The present entry profiles one T cell receptor beta chain with its context. Its target is unknown. This sample is drawn from a study of response to subunit inactivated influenza vaccine. Overall study findings and caveats: New T cells are recruited in small numbers by each seasonal influenza vaccination, according to the authors' suggestion.

V lost 7 bases and J 0 bases, leaving 14 bases between the germline ends. The CDR3 consists of 15 residues. CDR1 is MNHEY and CDR2 is SVGEGT in the germline V gene. One entry per CDR3 protein, called by TCRdb with MiXCR from the RT-PCR reads. The data hold under 550,000 distinct CDR3 sequences, with roughly 8.2% observed a single time. The clonotype originates from a man aged 50 to 75 who received an inactivated influenza vaccine. The J gene is TRBJ2-3, the V gene TRBV6-2 or TRBV6-3; maybe TRBD1 (6 bases). This material consisted of PBMCs from blood, taken 23 months after vaccination. The CDR3 loop is CASKQQGRSTDTQYF. The CDR3, as DNA: TGTGCCAGCAAACAACAGGGTCGGAGCACAGATACGCAGTATTTT.